Presented here are 18 T cell receptor beta chains from one specimen sequenced in a study of T cells after yellow fever vaccination. TCRdb reprocessed the 5' RACE reads with MiXCR, giving one entry per CDR3 protein. The sample records approximately 110,000 distinct CDR3 sequences, under 8.5% being singletons. This sample comprised CD4+ T cells sorted from PBMCs, obtained 10 to 11 days after the first yellow fever vaccination. The receptor source for this set is a man aged 18 to 29 who received the YFV17D yellow fever vaccine.

Many counts were recorded for this clonotype. This sequence joins TRBV10-3 and TRBJ2-5, with D unclear. This CDR3 contains 11 residues. V lost 4 bases and J lost 4, with 4 bases in between. Looked up from germline, CDR1 is ENHRY and CDR2 is SYGVKD. CDR3 sequence (DNA): TGTGCCATCAGTGGAGGAGAGACCCAGTACTTC. As protein: CAISGGETQYF.

The table lists this clonotype with many counts. CDR3 sequence reads: CASSFSLAGGPNEQFF. DNA for the CDR3: TGTGCCAGCAGCTTTTCTCTAGCGGGGGGCCCCAATGAGCAGTTCTTC. The gene calls are TRBV11-2 and TRBJ2-1; 11 bases are a match to TRBD2. The CDR3 consists of 16 residues. V was pared by 3 bases and J by 6 bases, with 7 bases of the junction left unmatched. Germline V gene lookup returns CDR1 SGHAT and CDR2 FQNNGV.

Concerning this clonotype: This may stem from a read error, because a much larger clone lies one nucleotide away. CDR3 loop: CAISLDRGELAF. CDR3 coding DNA: TGTGCCATCAGCCTGGACAGGGGCGAGCTCGCCTTC. The chain links TRBV5-4 to TRBJ1-2; 9 positions agree with TRBD1. Germline V gene data show CDR1 as SGHNT and CDR2 as YYREEE (reference sequence). There are 12 residues in the CDR3.

In this sample, this clonotype turned up a few times. V is TRBV6-5 and J is TRBJ1-2; D gene uncertain. Between the trimmed V and J ends, which lost 0 bases and 8 bases, there was a span of 13 bases. Germline assignment: CDR1 MNHEY and CDR2 SVGAGI. The CDR3 extends over 14 amino acids. CDR3 sequence reads: CASSYSRATVGYTF. CDR3 DNA sequence: TGTGCCAGCAGTTACTCACGGGCAACTGTCGGCTACACCTTC.

In this sample, this clonotype turned up many times. The chain is built from TRBV29-1 and TRBJ2-3; D remains ambiguous. This CDR3 is built from 13 residues. The V and J ends lost 3 bases and 0 bases respectively, with 7 bases between them. Germline V CDR1 and CDR2: SQVTM, ANQGSEA. Here the CDR3 reads CSVDPSSTDTQYF. The CDR3 DNA follows: TGCAGCGTTGACCCCTCTAGCACAGATACGCAGTATTTT.

This clonotype was seen repeatedly, ten times or more. V and J are TRBV4-3 and TRBJ1-4; the match to TRBD1 covers 10 bases. Germline V gene sequence: CDR1 LGHNA, CDR2 YSLEER. There are 18 residues in the CDR3. With 0 bases clipped from V and 5 bases from J, the junction kept 9 bases outside the gene matches. CDR3 nucleotide sequence: TGCGCCAGCAGCCAAGAAGCTACCTGGACAGGGGGAAATGAAAAACTGTTTTTT. Its protein is CASSQEATWTGGNEKLFF.

By proportion, this clonotype is medium-sized. V is TRBV15 and J is TRBJ2-5; perhaps TRBD1 as D (5 bases). The CDR3 consists of 12 residues. V gave up 3 bases and J gave up 4 bases, with 6 bases separating them. Germline values: CDR1 LNHNV, CDR2 YYDKDF (reference sequence). CDR3 sequence (DNA): TGTGCCACCAGCAGGGACATAGAGACCCAGTACTTC. The encoded protein is CATSRDIETQYF.

This clonotype was seen repeatedly, ten times or more. The chain carries TRBV28 and TRBJ1-5; the match to TRBD1 covers 9 bases. The V gene's germline CDR1 is MDHEN and CDR2 SYDVKM. The CDR3 consists of 14 residues. The J segment lost 2 bases and the V segment lost 6 bases, leaving 2 bases of the junction unmatched. CDR3 loop: CASSTGGGNQPQHF. CDR3 sequence (DNA): TGTGCCAGCAGCACAGGGGGCGGCAATCAGCCCCAGCATTTT.

This clonotype has at least ten counts. This chain connects TRBV7-2 to TRBJ1-6; D is possibly TRBD1 (6 bases). V lost 5 bases and J lost 10, with 12 bases in between. CDR3 length: 13 residues. Looked up from germline, CDR1 is SGHTA and CDR2 is FQGNSA. The CDR3 loop is CASSPQGSSPLHF. The CDR3, as DNA: TGTGCCAGCAGCCCCCAGGGGTCGTCACCCCTCCACTTT.

This clonotype was seen ten or more times. The chain combines TRBV4-1 with TRBJ1-6; D unresolved. Trimming stripped 1 base from V and 10 bases from J, with 14 bases between. The CDR3 spans 15 residues. The germline V gene has CDR1 MGHRA and CDR2 YSYEKL. The CDR3 nucleotides are TGCGCCAGCAGCCAAGGGAGTAGACCCCAATCACCCCTCCACTTT. This translates into CASSQGSRPQSPLHF.

At least ten counts were recorded for this clonotype. The junction does not match germline at one end; this may be a read error. The V and J genes are TRBV10-3 and TRBJ1-2, with D maybe TRBD1 (5 bases). Per the germline V gene, CDR1 is ENHRY and CDR2 is SYGVKD. CDR3 length equals 17 residues. In DNA form, the CDR3 reads TGTGCCATCAGTGAGTCTTTTGCGGTCAGGGTTAACGATGGCTACACCTTC. Translated, it gives CAISESFAVRVNDGYTF.

Many counts were recorded for this clonotype. The rearrangement uses TRBV15 and TRBJ2-5; TRBD2 matches at 10 bases. This CDR3 spans 18 amino acids. The germline V gene has CDR1 LNHNV and CDR2 YYDKDF (reference sequence). V trimming: 3 bases; J trimming: 4 bases; junction bases outside the gene matches: 14. CDR3 coding DNA: TGTGCCACCAGCAGTACTAGCGGGGCCCGGAGGGGTGGAGAGACCCAGTACTTC. It translates to CATSSTSGARRGGETQYF.

This chain connects TRBV28 to TRBJ1-2, with no clear D. V lost 4 bases to trimming and J lost 5 bases, with 5 bases between them. The germline CDR1 and CDR2 sequences are MDHEN and SYDVKM. This CDR3 has 11 amino acids. This chain's CDR3 is CASSSIYGYTF. CDR3 DNA: TGTGCCAGCAGTTCTATATATGGCTACACCTTC.

The sample holds many counts of this clonotype. The chain uses TRBV7-9 and TRBJ2-3; 10 nucleotides line up with TRBD2. Germline CDR1 SEHNR, CDR2 FQNEAQ (reference sequence). This CDR3 is built from 16 residues. After removal of 2 bases from V and 1 base from J, the junction contained 3 bases not matched to a gene. The CDR3 spells CASSLTSGERTDTQYF. The CDR3 DNA reads as TGTGCCAGCAGCTTAACTAGCGGGGAACGCACAGATACGCAGTATTTT.

This chain joins TRBV20-1 and TRBJ1-2; TRBD1 aligns across 9 bases. The CDR3 contains 16 residues. V trimming: 6 bases; J trimming: 3 bases; junction bases outside the gene matches: 14. Germline assignment: CDR1 DFQATT and CDR2 SNEGSKA (reference sequence). This CDR3 is CSARPGTGSIHYGYTF. The CDR3 DNA follows: TGCAGTGCCCGGCCCGGGACAGGGAGTATACACTATGGCTACACCTTC.

On this clonotype: A read error may be the cause here, since a much bigger clone is one base away. The V and J genes are TRBV28 and TRBJ2-5, with 9 nucleotides matching TRBD1. This CDR3 contains 15 residues. Germline assignment: CDR1 MDHEN and CDR2 SYDVKM. The CDR3 coding sequence is TGTGCCAGCAGTACCCTACAGGGGGCAGGGGAGACCCAGTGCTTC. Protein product: CASSTLQGAGETQCF.

In its sample, this clonotype was seen many times. J is TRBJ1-2 and V is TRBV7-2; TRBD1 might be the D (5 bases). Germline loops: CDR1 SGHTA, CDR2 FQGNSA. The CDR3 consists of 11 residues. CDR3 sequence reads: CVGERYYGYTF. As DNA, the CDR3 is TGTGTAGGGGAGAGGTACTATGGCTACACCTTC. Full variable domain (rest looked up from reference TRBV7-2 and TRBJ1-2): GAGVSQSPSNKVTEKGKDVELRCDPISGHTALYWYRQSLGQGLEFLIYFQGNSAPDKSGLPSDRFSAERTGGSVSTLTIQRTQQEDSAVYLCVGERYYGYTFGSGTRLTVV.

This clonotype was counted ten times or more. The chain couples TRBV6-5 to TRBJ2-7; 9 nucleotides line up with TRBD2. Germline-derived CDR1 and CDR2 are MNHEY and SVGAGI. This CDR3 contains 16 residues. The J segment lost 4 bases and the V segment lost 2 bases, leaving 9 bases of the junction unmatched. The CDR3 coding sequence is TGTGCCAGCAGTTACGGCGGGGGGGCCCTAGTTTACGAGCAGTACTTC. The encoded protein is CASSYGGGALVYEQYF.